Each of the 13 T cell receptor beta chains below was sequenced from the same sample in a study of CD8 T cells in Susac syndrome. Reverse transcription of roughly 0.45 to 1 ug RNA used random hexamers. TCRdb used MiXCR to reprocess the immunoSEQ multiplex PCR reads, holding one entry per CDR3 protein. The sample holds about 190,000 distinct CDR3 sequences, roughly 95% seen once. Sequencing input: CD4+ T cells from PBMCs. These receptors all stem from a human donor with Susac syndrome.

The chain is built from TRBV30 and TRBJ1-6, with D unclear. Germline V gives CDR1 GTSNPN, CDR2 SVGIG (reference sequence). The CDR3 has 13 amino acids. Between the trimmed V and J ends, which lost 4 bases and 8 bases, there was a span of 12 bases. The CDR3 nucleotides read TGTGCCTGGACTCGGACCGCTGATTCACCCCTCCACTTT. Its translation: CAWTRTADSPLHF.

The V gene is TRBV6-2 or TRBV6-3, the J gene TRBJ2-7, with 7 bases lining up with TRBD1. This CDR3 has 14 residues. Germline loops: CDR1 MNHEY, CDR2 SVGEGT. Unmatched junction bases numbered 8, after V lost 6 bases and J lost 3 bases. CDR3 protein: CASSTPTGSYEQYF. The CDR3 DNA is TGTGCCAGCAGCACCCCGACAGGGAGCTACGAGCAGTACTTC.

The chain has TRBV27 and TRBJ2-2, with 8 bases lining up with TRBD2. This CDR3 has 16 amino acids. Per the germline V gene, CDR1 is MNHEY and CDR2 is SMNVEV (reference sequence). Losses at the gene ends were 3 bases for V and 1 base for J; bases not matched to a gene: 4. CDR3: CASSFKRGMNTGELFF. The CDR3 DNA reads as TGTGCCAGCAGTTTCAAGCGGGGGATGAACACCGGGGAGCTGTTTTTT.

This clonotype has only one observation. The V call is TRBV30, the J call TRBJ1-4, with D possibly being TRBD1 (5 bases). The V gene lost 3 bases and the J gene lost 8 bases, with 10 bases spanning the gap. This CDR3 region has 12 residues. The V gene's germline CDR1 is GTSNPN and CDR2 SVGIG (reference sequence). This chain's CDR3 is CAWSDNREKLFF. The CDR3 region has the DNA TGTGCCTGGAGCGACAACAGGGAAAAACTGTTTTTT.

The J gene is TRBJ1-1, the V gene TRBV19, with D uncertain. The germline V gene encodes CDR1 LNHDA and CDR2 SQIVND (reference sequence). V lost 6 bases to trimming and J lost 5 bases, with 10 bases between them. The CDR3 runs 12 residues. CDR3 sequence (DNA): TGTGCCAGTAGCCTAAGGGAGACTGAAGCTTTCTTT. Translation gives CASSLRETEAFF.

The J gene is TRBJ2-3, the V gene TRBV7-8; no firm D call. V was trimmed by 5 bases and J by 6 bases, leaving 15 bases between them. CDR3 size: 14 residues. Germline loops: CDR1 SGHVS, CDR2 FQNEAQ. The chain's CDR3 is CASSQAATTDTQYF. Here the CDR3 DNA reads TGTGCCAGCAGCCAGGCCGCTACTACGGATACGCAGTATTTT.

This chain uses TRBV9 with TRBJ2-1; 11 bases fit TRBD2. The CDR3 runs 16 residues. V trimming: 4 bases; J trimming: 6 bases; junction bases outside the gene matches: 9. Germline assignment: CDR1 SGDLS and CDR2 YYNGEE. This chain's CDR3 is CASSTLSGGVFNEQFF. CDR3 sequence (DNA): TGTGCCAGCAGCACCCTTAGCGGGGGGGTTTTCAATGAGCAGTTCTTC.

Note on this clonotype: A read error may account for a junction end that differs from germline. The chain recombines TRBV20-1 with TRBJ2-4; 9 bases are shared with TRBD1. There are 13 residues in the CDR3. Per the germline V gene, CDR1 is DFQATT and CDR2 is SNEGSKA (reference sequence). CDR3 amino acids: CSAGDRGKNIQYF. The CDR3 bases are TGCAGTGCTGGAGACAGGGGGAAAAACATTCAGTACTTC.

The chain combines TRBV7-6 with TRBJ2-3; 10 nucleotides match TRBD2. Trimming took 2 bases from V and 6 from J; bases not matched to a gene: 11. The CDR3 is 17 residues long. Germline CDR1 reads SGHVS; CDR2 reads FNYEAQ. The CDR3 loop reads CASSLLASGGWMDTQYF. CDR3 DNA: TGTGCCAGCAGCTTATTGGCTAGCGGGGGTTGGATGGATACGCAGTATTTT. Supplemented by reference TRBV7-6 and TRBJ2-3, the full variable domain reads GAGVSQSPRYKVTKRGQDVALRCDPISGHVSLYWYRQALGQGPEFLTYFNYEAQQDKSGLPNDRFSAERPEGSISTLTIQRTEQRDSAMYRCASSLLASGGWMDTQYFGPGTRLTVL.

This clonotype was counted a single time. V usage is TRBV27 and J usage is TRBJ2-2; tentative D call: TRBD2 (6 bases). This CDR3 is built from 12 residues. From germline, CDR1 is MNHEY and CDR2 SMNVEV (reference sequence). The V gene lost 7 bases and the J gene lost 9 bases, with 12 bases spanning the gap. CDR3 sequence reads: CASTEAGRELFF. In DNA form, the CDR3 reads TGTGCCAGCACCGAGGCGGGGAGGGAGCTGTTTTTT.

The chain couples TRBV20-1 to TRBJ2-3, with TRBD2 matching over 13 bases. The CDR3 runs to 15 residues. Trimming took 4 bases from V and 3 from J; bases not matched to a gene: 4. Germline V CDR1 and CDR2: DFQATT, SNEGSKA (reference sequence). The CDR3 DNA follows: TGCAGTGCTACAGGACTAGCGGGGGTTACAGATACGCAGTATTTT. Protein: CSATGLAGVTDTQYF.

This chain's CDR3 is CASSDRGTLNEKLFF. CDR3 nucleotides: TGTGCCAGCTCCGATCGGGGCACACTTAATGAAAAACTGTTTTTT. The chain employs TRBV7-6 and TRBJ1-4, with TRBD1 as a possible D gene (5 bases). Germline-derived CDR1 and CDR2 are SGHVS and FNYEAQ. The CDR3 is 15 residues long. Trimming cost V 8 bases and J 4 bases, with 17 bases left between them.

In its sample, this clonotype was seen a few times. V gene TRBV5-1 combines with J gene TRBJ2-1, with D perhaps being TRBD1 or TRBD2 (5 bases each). Germline V gene sequence: CDR1 SGHRS, CDR2 YFSETQ. Trimming pared 4 bases from V and 5 bases from J, leaving 10 bases between. CDR3 length: 13 residues. As DNA, the CDR3 is TGCGCCAGCAGCCTGGGACGCAACAATGAGCAGTTCTTC. The encoded protein is CASSLGRNNEQFF.